The present T cell receptor beta chain was sequenced within a study of spatial heterogeneity in lung cancer. Whole-study results and caveats: More often at tumor resection than at routine follow-up, ubiquitous expanded tumor TCRs were detected in the blood.

As for this clonotype: The target antigen is unknown.

With 6 bases removed from V and 3 bases from J, the gap between germline ends came to 11 bases. This CDR3 is 13 amino acids long. Germline V gene data show CDR1 as MDHEN and CDR2 as SYDVKM. The sample's time point: sample taken at primary tumor resection. No cell sorting; template was whole RNA from tumor, lung tissue or PBMC. The donor group consisted of roughly 70 patients who had untreated, early-stage non-small cell lung cancer. Individual TCR cDNA molecules each bore their own unique molecular identifier. TCRdb reprocessed the 5' RACE reads with MiXCR, giving one entry per CDR3 protein. The table has approximately 38,000 distinct CDR3 sequences, approximately 6.3% seen once; the top ten hold approximately 10%.

This clonotype was obtained from a male donor with early-stage non-small cell lung cancer. The sample was PBMCs, taken at surgery. The J gene is TRBJ2-5, the V gene TRBV28; tentatively, D is TRBD1 (6 bases). DNA of the CDR3: TGTGCCAGCAGCCCGGCAGGGGAAGAGACCCAGTACTTC. This encodes CASSPAGEETQYF.